The 8 T cell receptor beta chains in this list originate from one sample, sequenced in a study of T cells in narcolepsy. Generated by immunoSEQ multiplex PCR, the TCRdb table keeps only in-frame clones and is missing some. The sample yields around 31,000 clones, 82% seen once. The sequencing input was CD45RA- memory CD4+ T cells from PBMCs. The receptors come from a human donor with narcolepsy.

The count of this clone is one. An end of the junction differs from the germline gene, which may be a read error. The sample contains more than one DNA sequence encoding this CDR3. This chain uses TRBV27 with TRBJ1-3; the D gene is possibly TRBD1 (6 bases). This CDR3 spans 13 amino acids. Germline V gene data show CDR1 as MNHEY and CDR2 as SMNVEV (reference sequence). The CDR3 region is CASSRTVGNTIYF. The CDR3 nucleotides are TGTGCCAGCAGCCGGACAGTTGGAAACACCATATACTTT.

The chain has TRBV30 and TRBJ1-6; 7 bases are a match to TRBD1. This CDR3 contains 14 residues. V lost 5 bases to trimming and J lost 7 bases; unmatched junction nucleotides: 8. Germline V gene data show CDR1 as GTSNPN and CDR2 as SVGIG (reference sequence). The CDR3 DNA sequence: TGTGCCTGGTGTCCGGGACAGACAAATTCACCCCTCCACTTT. Translated, it gives CAWCPGQTNSPLHF.

This clone has just a few counts. CDR3 loop: CASSALGGSSYNEQFF. The DNA of the CDR3 is TGTGCCAGCAGCGCATTGGGGGGTAGCTCCTACAATGAGCAGTTCTTC. V is TRBV11-2 and J is TRBJ2-1; D is perhaps TRBD2 (6 bases). The CDR3 sequence is 16 residues long. Per the germline V gene, CDR1 is SGHAT and CDR2 is FQNNGV. V lost 5 bases and J 0 bases, leaving 14 bases between the germline ends.

The chain recombines TRBV2 with TRBJ2-2, with unresolved D. V lost 8 bases, J lost 5 bases, and 6 bases lay in between. Germline CDR1 SNHLY, CDR2 FYNNEI. This CDR3 comprises 11 residues. CDR3 sequence: CASLGTGELFF. The DNA of the CDR3 is TGTGCCAGCTTGGGGACCGGGGAGCTGTTTTTT.

This clone was observed a single time. The gene calls are TRBV29-1 and TRBJ2-7; TRBD1 matches at 12 bases. Germline CDR1 SQVTM, CDR2 ANQGSEA. Unmatched junction bases numbered 11, after V lost 6 bases and J lost 8 bases. The CDR3 has 14 amino acids. The CDR3 coding sequence is TGCAGCGTCGAACCGGGACAGGGGGCCGGGAAGCAGTACTTC. Translating it yields CSVEPGQGAGKQYF.

Only a few counts were recorded for this clone. The chain is built from TRBV28 and TRBJ1-1, with D perhaps matching TRBD1 (6 bases). CDR3 length: 17 residues. Germline-derived CDR1 and CDR2 are MDHEN and SYDVKM. V was trimmed by 1 base and J by 1 base, leaving 16 bases between them. The CDR3 reads CASSLSGYGRGNTEAFF. The CDR3 bases are TGTGCCAGCAGTTTATCAGGGTACGGCAGGGGGAACACTGAAGCTTTCTTT.

This sequence joins TRBV2 and TRBJ2-3; 10 nucleotides line up with TRBD2. Trimming removed 7 bases from V and 5 bases from J; junction bases left unmatched: 6. From germline, CDR1 is SNHLY and CDR2 FYNNEI. The CDR3 spans 14 residues. In DNA, the CDR3 is TGTGCCAGCACCTTAGCGGGGGGCCAAGATACGCAGTATTTT. Amino acid sequence: CASTLAGGQDTQYF. Combining the CDR3 with reference TRBV2 and TRBJ2-3 gives the whole variable domain EPEVTQTPSHQVTQMGQEVILRCVPISNHLYFYWYRQILGQKVEFLVSFYNNEISEKSEIFDDQFSVERPDGSNFTLKIRSTKLEDSAMYFCASTLAGGQDTQYFGPGTRLTVL.

The chain recombines TRBV25-1 with TRBJ2-2; D is ambiguous. CDR3 length: 13 residues. Germline CDR1 and CDR2: MGHDK and SYGVNS. The ends were cut back, 3 bases at V and 1 base at J, with 3 bases in the middle. The CDR3 here is CASSDLNTGELFF. For the CDR3, the DNA is TGTGCCAGCAGTGACCTGAACACCGGGGAGCTGTTTTTT.